This T cell receptor (beta chain) derives from a study of T-cell reconstitution after alpha-beta-depleted transplantation in children. Study observations and caveats: T cells produced anew were the main source of T-cell counts and diversity one year after transplant.

There are 14 residues in the CDR3. Germline V gene lookup returns CDR1 KGHDR and CDR2 SFDVKD. V shed 5 bases and J shed 3 bases, with 11 bases lying between them. On this clonotype itself: Its antigen is still unknown.

Unique molecular identifiers were used to barcode this TCRbeta library. TCRdb reprocessed the PCR reads via MiXCR and lists one record per CDR3 protein. The sample records 250,000 to 350,000 distinct CDR3 sequences, approximately 20% being singletons. The chain employs TRBV24-1 and TRBJ2-3; no reliable D call. The receptor comes from a male patient under 18 who had a stem cell transplant for acute lymphoblastic leukemia, so the T cells may come from the graft donor. Source: PBMCs, mostly from graft donor cells, taken 180 days after TCRalphabeta/CD19-depleted stem cell transplant. The CDR3 nucleotides read TGTGCCACCAGTGCCCCCGCTGAGACAGATACGCAGTATTTT. Amino acid sequence: CATSAPAETDTQYF.